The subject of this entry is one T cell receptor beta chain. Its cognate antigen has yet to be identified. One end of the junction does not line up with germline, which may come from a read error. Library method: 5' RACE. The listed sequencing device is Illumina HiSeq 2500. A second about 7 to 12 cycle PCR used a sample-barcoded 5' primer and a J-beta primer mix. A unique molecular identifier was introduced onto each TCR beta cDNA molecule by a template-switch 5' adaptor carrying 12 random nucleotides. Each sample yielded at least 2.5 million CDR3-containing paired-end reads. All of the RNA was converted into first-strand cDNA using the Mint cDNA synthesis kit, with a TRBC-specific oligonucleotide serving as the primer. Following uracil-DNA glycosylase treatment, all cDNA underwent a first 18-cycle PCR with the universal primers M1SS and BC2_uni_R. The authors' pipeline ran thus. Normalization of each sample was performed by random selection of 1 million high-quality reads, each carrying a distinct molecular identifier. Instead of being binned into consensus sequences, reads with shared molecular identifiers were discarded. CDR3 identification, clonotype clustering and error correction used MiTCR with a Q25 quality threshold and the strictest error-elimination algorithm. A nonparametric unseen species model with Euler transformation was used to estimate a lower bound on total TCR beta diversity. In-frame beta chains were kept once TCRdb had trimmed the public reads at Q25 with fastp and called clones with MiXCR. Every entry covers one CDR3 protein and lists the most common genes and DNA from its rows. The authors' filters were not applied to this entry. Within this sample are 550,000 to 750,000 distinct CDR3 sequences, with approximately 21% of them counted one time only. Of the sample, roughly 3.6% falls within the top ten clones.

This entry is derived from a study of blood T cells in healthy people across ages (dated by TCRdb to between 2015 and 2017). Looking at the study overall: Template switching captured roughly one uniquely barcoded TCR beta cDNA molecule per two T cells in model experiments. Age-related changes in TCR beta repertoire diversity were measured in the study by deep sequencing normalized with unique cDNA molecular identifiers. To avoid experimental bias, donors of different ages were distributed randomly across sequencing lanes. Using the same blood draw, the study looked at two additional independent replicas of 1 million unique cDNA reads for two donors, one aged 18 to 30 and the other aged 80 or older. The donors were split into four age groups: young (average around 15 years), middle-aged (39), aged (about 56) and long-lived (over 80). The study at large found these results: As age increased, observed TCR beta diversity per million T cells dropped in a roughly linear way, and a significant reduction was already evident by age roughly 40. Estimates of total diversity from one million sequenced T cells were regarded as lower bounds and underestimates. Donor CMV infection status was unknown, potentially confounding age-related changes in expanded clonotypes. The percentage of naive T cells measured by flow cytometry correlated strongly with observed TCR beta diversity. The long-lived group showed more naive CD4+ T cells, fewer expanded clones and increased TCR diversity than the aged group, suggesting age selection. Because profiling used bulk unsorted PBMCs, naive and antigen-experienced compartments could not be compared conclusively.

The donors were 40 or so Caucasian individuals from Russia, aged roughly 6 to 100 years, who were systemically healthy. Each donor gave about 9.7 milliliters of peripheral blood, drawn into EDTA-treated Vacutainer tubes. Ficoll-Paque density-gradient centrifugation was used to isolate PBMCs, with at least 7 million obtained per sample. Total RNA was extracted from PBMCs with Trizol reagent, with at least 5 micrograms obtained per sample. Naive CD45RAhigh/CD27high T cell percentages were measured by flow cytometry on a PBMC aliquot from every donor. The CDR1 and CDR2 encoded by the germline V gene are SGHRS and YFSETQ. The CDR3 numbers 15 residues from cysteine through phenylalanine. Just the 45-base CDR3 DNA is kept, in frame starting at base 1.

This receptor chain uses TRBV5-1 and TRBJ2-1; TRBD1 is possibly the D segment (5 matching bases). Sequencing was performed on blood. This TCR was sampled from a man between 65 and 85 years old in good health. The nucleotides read TGCGCCAGCAGCTCTCACAGGTCACCCTACAGTGAGCAGTTCTTC. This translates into CASSSHRSPYSEQFF.